The 6 T cell receptor beta chains below come from one sample, sequenced in a study of T cells expressing NK-cell markers. Using the 5' RACE reads, TCRdb records one entry per CDR3 protein without DNA. This sample's table has some 110,000 distinct CDR3 sequences. The specimen sequenced was blood T cells: a sorted CD56 or NKG2C T cell subset, CD4+ or CD8+ T cells, or bulk PBMC T cells (not recorded which). The source of these receptors is a woman between 18 and 75 years old in good health.

The V gene is TRBV5-6, the J gene TRBJ2-7; absent DNA, TCRdb's TRBD2 call cannot be checked. From germline, CDR1 is SGHDT and CDR2 YYEEEE. CDR3 size: 15 residues. This CDR3 is CASSLVAAGSYEQYF.

The chain combines TRBV25-1 with TRBJ2-7. The CDR3 sequence is 13 residues long. Germline V gene lookup returns CDR1 MGHDK and CDR2 SYGVNS. The CDR3 here is CASSEFAYYEQYF.

This sequence joins TRBV18 and TRBJ1-5. The CDR3 totals 13 residues. The germline gives CDR1 KGHSH, CDR2 LQKENI. CDR3 protein: CASSPGYNQPQHF.

The CDR3 is CASSQTGGRNQPQHF. This chain connects TRBV12-3 or TRBV12-4 to TRBJ1-5; TCRdb's D call of TRBD1 is untestable without DNA. The CDR3 length is 15 residues.

V gene TRBV12-3 or TRBV12-4 combines with J gene TRBJ1-3; TCRdb's D call of TRBD1 is untestable without DNA. The CDR3 extends over 14 amino acids. CDR3: CASNVPGPGNTIYF.

The chain links TRBV7-8 to TRBJ1-5; TCRdb reports TRBD1, a call that lacks DNA to check it against. Germline V gene data show CDR1 as SGHVS and CDR2 as FQNEAQ. The CDR3 is 18 amino acids. CDR3 sequence: CASSLAPAATGDWQPQRF.